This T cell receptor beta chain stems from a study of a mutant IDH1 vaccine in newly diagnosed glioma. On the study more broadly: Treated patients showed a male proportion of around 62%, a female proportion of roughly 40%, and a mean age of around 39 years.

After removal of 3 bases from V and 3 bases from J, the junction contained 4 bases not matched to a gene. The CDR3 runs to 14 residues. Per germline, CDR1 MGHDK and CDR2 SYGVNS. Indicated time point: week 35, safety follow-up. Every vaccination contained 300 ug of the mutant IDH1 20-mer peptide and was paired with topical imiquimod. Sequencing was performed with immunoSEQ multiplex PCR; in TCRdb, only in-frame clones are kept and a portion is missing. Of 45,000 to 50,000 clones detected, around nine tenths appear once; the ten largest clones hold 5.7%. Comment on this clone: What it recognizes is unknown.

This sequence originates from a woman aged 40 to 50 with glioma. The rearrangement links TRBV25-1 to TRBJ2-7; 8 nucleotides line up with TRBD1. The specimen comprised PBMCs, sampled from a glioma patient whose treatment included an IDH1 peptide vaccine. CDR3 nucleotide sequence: TGTGCCAGCAGTGACCCCGGACAGGGCTACGAGCAGTACTTC. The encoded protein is CASSDPGQGYEQYF.